These 19 T cell receptor beta chains originate from one sample sequenced in a study of cytomegalovirus exposure and HLA in healthy donors (dated by TCRdb to 2015 to 2018). Libraries were built with the immunoSEQ multiplex PCR assay. A mixture of 60 forward primers for TCR Vbeta segments and 13 reverse primers for TCR Jbeta segments was used in the multiplex PCR. This is the immuneACCESS table as TCRdb keeps it, with only in-frame sequences that have V and J called. A part of the clones is gone; compared with another copy, unresolved V genes explain less than half, and the rest is unexplained. In this sample the table shows over 60,000 clones, roughly 82% of which occur a single time. The top ten hold roughly an eighth of the sample. Sequencing was done on a sample of PBMCs. All receptors derive from a man between 65 and 80 years old in good health and CMV-seronegative.

The chain links TRBV27 to TRBJ2-5; the match to TRBD2 covers 8 bases. This CDR3 has 14 residues. CDR1 is MNHEY, CDR2 SMNVEV, per germline (reference sequence). V lost 8 bases, J lost 0 bases, and 5 bases stayed unmatched. The CDR3 here is CASQPGGHQETQYF. CDR3 DNA sequence: TGTGCCAGCCAACCGGGGGGGCACCAAGAGACCCAGTACTTC.

The CDR3 spells CASSPGLAGMADTQYF. The CDR3, as DNA: TGCGCCAGCAGCCCGGGACTAGCGGGGATGGCAGATACGCAGTATTTT. The chain carries TRBV4-1 and TRBJ2-3; TRBD2 matches at 13 bases. The length of the CDR3 is 16 residues. The trim removed 4 bases at V and 4 bases at J, leaving 5 bases unmatched. Germline-derived CDR1 and CDR2 are MGHRA and YSYEKL.

V is TRBV4-3 and J is TRBJ1-2; a weak D match, TRBD1 (6 bases). The CDR3 loop spans 15 amino acids. From germline, CDR1 is LGHNA and CDR2 YSLEER. Trimming stripped 1 base from V and 2 bases from J, with 11 bases between. The CDR3 protein is CASSQVSGANYGYTF. The CDR3 DNA sequence: TGCGCCAGCAGCCAAGTTTCAGGGGCGAACTATGGCTACACCTTC.

This clone has just a few counts. The chain recombines TRBV7-9 with TRBJ2-7; possible D gene TRBD1, 6 bases. Germline values: CDR1 SEHNR, CDR2 FQNEAQ (reference sequence). V lost 3 bases to trimming and J lost 0 bases, with 12 bases between them. This CDR3 has 15 residues. The CDR3 DNA sequence: TGTGCCAGCAGCTTCCAGGGGCCCCTCTCCTACGAGCAGTACTTC. Its protein is CASSFQGPLSYEQYF.

This clone was counted many times. The gene calls are TRBV6-5 and TRBJ1-3; 8 bases match TRBD1. V lost 0 bases and J lost 5; bases outside the gene matches: 3. The V gene's germline CDR1 is MNHEY and CDR2 SVGAGI. This CDR3 is 15 amino acids long. This CDR3 is CASSYSDRARNTIYF. The CDR3 DNA reads as TGTGCCAGCAGTTACTCGGACAGGGCTAGAAACACCATATATTTT.

The CDR3 loop reads CASSISTGTSGRKELFF. The DNA of the CDR3 is TGTGCCAGTAGTATATCAACCGGGACTAGCGGGAGAAAAGAGCTGTTTTTT. J is TRBJ2-2 and V is TRBV19; the match to TRBD2 covers 14 bases. Unmatched junction bases numbered 10, after V lost 2 bases and J lost 11 bases. The CDR3 sequence is 17 residues long. Per germline, CDR1 LNHDA and CDR2 SQIVND (reference sequence).

The gene calls are TRBV28 and TRBJ1-1; D is undetermined. The CDR3 consists of 13 residues. Per the germline V gene, CDR1 is MDHEN and CDR2 is SYDVKM. The CDR3 here is CRVGGPMNTEAFF. CDR3 coding DNA: TGTAGGGTTGGAGGTCCTATGAACACTGAAGCTTTCTTT.

The rearrangement uses TRBV5-4 and TRBJ1-2; 7 bases line up with TRBD1. Unmatched junction bases numbered 8, after V lost 0 bases and J lost 9 bases. Germline V gene sequence: CDR1 SGHNT, CDR2 YYREEE (reference sequence). The CDR3 is 14 residues long. The CDR3 is CASSLAGGQFSYTF. For the CDR3, the DNA is TGTGCCAGCAGCTTGGCCGGGGGACAGTTTAGCTACACCTTC.

The chain has TRBV30 and TRBJ2-5; TRBD1 might be the D (6 bases). The J call is uncertain, as TRBJ2-7 better fits the DNA end. The germline V gene has CDR1 GTSNPN and CDR2 SVGIG (reference sequence). The CDR3 covers 12 residues. CDR3 sequence reads: CAWRDTQYEQYF. The CDR3 DNA follows: TGTGCCTGGCGGGACACCCAATACGAGCAGTACTTC.

The chain combines TRBV18 with TRBJ2-2; 8 bases map to TRBD2. Germline CDR1 is KGHSH and CDR2 is LQKENI. The CDR3 sequence is 17 residues long. V was clipped by 1 base and J by 7 bases; unmatched bases: 11. CDR3 bases: TGTGCCAGCTCACCACTCGAGTCGGGAGGGCCCGGCGGGGAGCTGTTTTTT. Amino acid sequence: CASSPLESGGPGGELFF.

Worth noting for this clone: One junction end does not reproduce the germline sequence, and a read error may be involved. The rearrangement uses TRBV7-9 and TRBJ1-3, with TRBD1 as a possible D gene (6 bases). The CDR3 has 18 amino acids. The germline V gene has CDR1 SEHNR and CDR2 FQNEAQ (reference sequence). CDR3 nucleotides: TGTTCCAGCAGCTCGACGACCCTGACAGGCATCTCTGGAAACACCATATATTTT. Residues: CSSSSTTLTGISGNTIYF.

The chain carries TRBV7-6 and TRBJ2-3, with 8 positions matching TRBD2. The trim removed 4 bases at V and 0 bases at J, leaving 3 bases unmatched. The CDR3 covers 15 residues. CDR1 and CDR2 (germline): SGHVS, FNYEAQ. The CDR3 nucleotides are TGTGCCAGCAGCTCAAGCGGGGGTAGCACAGATACGCAGTATTTT. Translated: CASSSSGGSTDTQYF.

CDR3: CASKTSDTEAFF. For the CDR3, the DNA is TGTGCCAGCAAGACTTCTGACACTGAAGCTTTCTTT. The V call is TRBV6-5, the J call TRBJ1-1; D ambiguous. CDR3 size: 12 residues. Trimming took 7 bases from V and 3 from J, leaving 9 bases between them. Germline CDR1 is MNHEY and CDR2 is SVGAGI.

V usage is TRBV19 and J usage is TRBJ2-7; the match to TRBD1 covers 9 bases. V dropped 3 bases and J dropped 7; count of bases not matched to a gene: 7. Germline lookup yields CDR1 LNHDA and CDR2 SQIVND (reference sequence). The CDR3 has 14 amino acids. CDR3 sequence reads: CASSILGQGVEQYF. CDR3 nucleotide sequence: TGTGCCAGTAGTATTTTGGGACAGGGTGTGGAGCAGTACTTC.

V usage is TRBV29-1 and J usage is TRBJ2-5; TRBD2 matches at 11 bases. CDR1 SQVTM and CDR2 ANQGSEA come from the germline V gene. This CDR3 is built from 13 residues. V was clipped by 4 bases and J by 3 bases; unmatched bases: 1. As DNA, the CDR3 is TGCAGCGTTGTGACTAGCGGGGAAGAGACCCAGTACTTC. This codes for CSVVTSGEETQYF.

The gene calls are TRBV6-5 and TRBJ1-1; a weak D match, TRBD1 (5 bases). The CDR3 consists of 16 residues. Trimming stripped 0 bases from V and 3 bases from J, with 14 bases between. Germline V gives CDR1 MNHEY, CDR2 SVGAGI. CDR3 sequence reads: CASSYSGGLQDTEAFF. The CDR3 DNA reads as TGTGCCAGCAGTTACTCGGGAGGGTTACAGGACACTGAAGCTTTCTTT.

The rearrangement joins TRBV25-1 to TRBJ1-1; D is perhaps TRBD1 (6 bases). From germline, CDR1 is MGHDK and CDR2 SYGVNS. The V end lost 6 bases, the J end lost 3 bases, and 11 bases lay between the germline ends. The CDR3 runs 13 residues. The DNA for the CDR3 is TGTGCCAGCAGACTACAGGGAGACACTGAAGCTTTCTTT. Amino acid sequence: CASRLQGDTEAFF.

The rearrangement joins TRBV9 to TRBJ2-2; tentative D call: TRBD2 (6 bases). The CDR3 is 15 amino acids. Per the germline V gene, CDR1 is SGDLS and CDR2 is YYNGEE. Trimming pared 0 bases from V and 4 bases from J, leaving 10 bases between. CDR3 DNA: TGTGCCAGCAGCGTAGTAGGAGGGAGCACCGGGGAGCTGTTTTTT. Amino acid sequence: CASSVVGGSTGELFF.

The rearrangement links TRBV19 to TRBJ2-5, with D hard to call. Between the trimmed V and J ends, which lost 5 bases and 11 bases, there was a span of 21 bases. Germline V gives CDR1 LNHDA, CDR2 SQIVND (reference sequence). CDR3 length: 14 residues. The CDR3 reads CASSPYLGVGEQYF. CDR3 in DNA: TGTGCCAGTAGTCCGTATCTAGGAGTAGGAGAGCAGTACTTC.